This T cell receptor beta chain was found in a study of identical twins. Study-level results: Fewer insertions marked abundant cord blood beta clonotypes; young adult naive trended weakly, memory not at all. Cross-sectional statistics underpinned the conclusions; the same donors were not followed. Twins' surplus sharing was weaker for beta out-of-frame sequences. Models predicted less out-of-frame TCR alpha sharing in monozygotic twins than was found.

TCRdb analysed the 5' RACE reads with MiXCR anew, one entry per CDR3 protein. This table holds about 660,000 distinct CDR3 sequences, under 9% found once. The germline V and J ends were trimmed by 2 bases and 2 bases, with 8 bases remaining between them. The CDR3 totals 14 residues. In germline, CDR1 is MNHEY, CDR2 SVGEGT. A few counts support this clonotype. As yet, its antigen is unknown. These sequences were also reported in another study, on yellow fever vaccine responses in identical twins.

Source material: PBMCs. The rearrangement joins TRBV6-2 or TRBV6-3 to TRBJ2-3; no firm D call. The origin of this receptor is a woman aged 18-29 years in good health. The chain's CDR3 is CASSYRNPTDTQYF. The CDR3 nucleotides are TGTGCCAGCAGTTACCGAAACCCCACAGATACGCAGTATTTT.